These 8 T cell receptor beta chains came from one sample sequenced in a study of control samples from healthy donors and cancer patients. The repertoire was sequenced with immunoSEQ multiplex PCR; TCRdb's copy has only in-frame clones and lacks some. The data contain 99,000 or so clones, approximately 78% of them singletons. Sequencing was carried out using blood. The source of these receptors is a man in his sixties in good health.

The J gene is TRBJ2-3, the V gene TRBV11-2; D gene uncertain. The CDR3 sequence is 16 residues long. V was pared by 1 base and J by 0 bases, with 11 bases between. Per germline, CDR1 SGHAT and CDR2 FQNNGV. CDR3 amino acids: CASSLGVGISTDTQYF. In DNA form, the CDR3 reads TGTGCCAGCAGCTTAGGGGTGGGGATCAGCACAGATACGCAGTATTTT.

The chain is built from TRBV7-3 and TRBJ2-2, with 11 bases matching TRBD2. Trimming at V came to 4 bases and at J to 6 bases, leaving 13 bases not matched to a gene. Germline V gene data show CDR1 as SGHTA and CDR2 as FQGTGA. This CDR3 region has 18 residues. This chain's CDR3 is CASSSRLAGKAGAGELFF. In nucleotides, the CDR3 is TGTGCCAGCAGCTCCAGACTAGCGGGGAAGGCGGGGGCCGGGGAGCTGTTTTTT.

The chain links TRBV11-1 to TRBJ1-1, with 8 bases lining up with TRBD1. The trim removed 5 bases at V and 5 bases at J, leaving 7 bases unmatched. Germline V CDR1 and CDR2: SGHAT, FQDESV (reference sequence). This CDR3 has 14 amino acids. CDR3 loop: CASSRTGGRTEAFF. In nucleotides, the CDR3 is TGTGCCAGCAGCCGAACAGGGGGGAGGACTGAAGCTTTCTTT. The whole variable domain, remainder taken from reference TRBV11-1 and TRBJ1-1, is EAEVAQSPRYKITEKSQAVAFWCDPISGHATLYWYRQILGQGPELLVQFQDESVVDDSQLPKDRFSAERLKGVDSTLKIQPAELGDSAMYLCASSRTGGRTEAFFGQGTRLTVV.

CDR3 amino acids: CASSYSVRGSYNEQFF. The CDR3 DNA reads TGTGCCAGCAGTTACTCGGTAAGGGGCTCCTACAATGAGCAGTTCTTC. The chain links TRBV6-6 to TRBJ2-1; D might be TRBD1 (5 bases). V dropped 0 bases and J dropped 0 bases, with 9 bases sitting between them. Germline CDR1 reads MNHNY; CDR2 reads SVGAGI (reference sequence). CDR3 length equals 16 residues.

CDR3 protein: CASNQAVLAKNIQYF. The CDR3 nucleotides are TGTGCCAGCAACCAAGCCGTCTTAGCCAAAAACATTCAGTACTTC. The J gene is TRBJ2-4, the V gene TRBV2; D gene ambiguous. Looked up from germline, CDR1 is SNHLY and CDR2 is FYNNEI. The V end lost 7 bases, the J end lost 0 bases, and 13 bases lay between the germline ends. This CDR3 contains 15 residues.

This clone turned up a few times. CDR3 sequence reads: CASSHTGTGLRELFF. Here the CDR3 DNA reads TGCGCCAGCAGTCACACCGGGACAGGGCTTAGGGAGCTGTTTTTT. V gene TRBV23-1 combines with J gene TRBJ2-2, with 9 nucleotides matching TRBD1. TRBV23-1 is an open reading frame, and its role is uncertain. The CDR3 spans 15 residues. V was clipped by 3 bases and J by 9 bases; unmatched bases: 8.

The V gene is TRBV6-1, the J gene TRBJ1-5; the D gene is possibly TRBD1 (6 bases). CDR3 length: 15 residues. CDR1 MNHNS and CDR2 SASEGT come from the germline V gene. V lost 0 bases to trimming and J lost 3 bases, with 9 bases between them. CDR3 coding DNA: TGTGCCAGCAGTGAAGCTTGGACAGACAATCAGCCCCAGCATTTT. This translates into CASSEAWTDNQPQHF.

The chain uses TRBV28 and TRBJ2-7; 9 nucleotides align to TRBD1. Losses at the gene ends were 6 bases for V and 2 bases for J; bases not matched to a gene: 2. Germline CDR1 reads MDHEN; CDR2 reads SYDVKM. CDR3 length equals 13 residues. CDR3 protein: CASRTGGPYEQYF. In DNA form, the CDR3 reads TGTGCCAGCAGGACAGGGGGTCCCTACGAGCAGTACTTC.